A single sample is the source of the 24 T cell receptor beta chains below, sequenced in a study of T-cell reconstitution after alpha-beta-depleted transplantation in children. Unique molecular identifiers were built into the TCRbeta library. TCRdb ran MiXCR on the PCR reads and lists one entry per CDR3 protein. The sample lists about 610,000 distinct CDR3 sequences; about 10% were seen once. The sequenced sample was PBMCs from the stem cell graft donor, obtained from the stem cell graft. The receptor set was obtained from a human donor who donated a stem cell graft to a child with acute myeloid leukemia.

This clonotype was observed at least ten times. The chain carries TRBV6-1 and TRBJ2-1; D unclear. The CDR3 is 12 residues long. Trimming took 1 base from V and 9 from J, leaving 7 bases between them. From germline, CDR1 is MNHNS and CDR2 SASEGT. The CDR3: CASSEGRTEQFF. Written as DNA, the CDR3 is TGTGCCAGCAGTGAAGGGCGGACTGAGCAGTTCTTC.

V usage is TRBV28 and J usage is TRBJ2-5; D may be TRBD2 (7 bases). V was pared by 10 bases and J by 6 bases, with 21 bases between. This CDR3 is built from 14 residues. Looked up from germline, CDR1 is MDHEN and CDR2 is SYDVKM. The CDR3 sequence: CAIATSRGGKTQYF. CDR3 nucleotide sequence: TGTGCCATCGCGACTAGCAGGGGCGGGAAGACCCAGTACTTC.

This clonotype was seen a few times. This sequence joins TRBV21-1 and TRBJ1-5; TRBD1, as called in the table, went unchecked against the DNA. TRBV21-1 is shown as a pseudogene. This CDR3 has 17 amino acids. The CDR3 reads CASSNVQRGGSNQPQHF. The CDR3 DNA reads TGTGCCAGCAGCAATGTTCAGCGGGGCGGAAGCAATCAGCCCCAGCATTTT.

The table lists this clonotype with a few counts. This sequence joins TRBV12-3 or TRBV12-4 and TRBJ2-5, with D perhaps matching TRBD1 (6 bases). Trimming cost V 5 bases and J 1 base, with 11 bases left between them. The CDR3 is 14 amino acids. This CDR3 reads CASSHGQLQETQYF. DNA for the CDR3: TGTGCCAGCAGTCACGGACAGCTCCAAGAGACCCAGTACTTC.

This clonotype was counted many times. This chain uses TRBV11-2 with TRBJ2-1; 7 nucleotides match TRBD2. This CDR3 is 17 amino acids long. Germline-derived CDR1 and CDR2 are SGHAT and FQNNGV. With V trimmed by 0 bases and J by 2 bases, 7 bases remained unmatched. CDR3 loop: CASSLDLQGGAYNEQFF. CDR3 sequence (DNA): TGTGCCAGCAGCTTAGATTTGCAGGGAGGGGCCTACAATGAGCAGTTCTTC.

Many counts were recorded for this clonotype. V gene TRBV6-1 combines with J gene TRBJ2-1, with D tentatively TRBD2 (5 bases). Germline values: CDR1 MNHNS, CDR2 SASEGT. V lost 10 bases to trimming and J lost 5 bases, with 15 bases between them. CDR3 size: 13 residues. The CDR3 nucleotides read TGTGCCATCCAACGGTGGCGGGACAATGAGCAGTTCTTC. Residues: CAIQRWRDNEQFF.

This clonotype occurred a few times. The rearrangement links TRBV20-1 to TRBJ1-2, with a weak D call TRBD1 (6 bases). The CDR3 runs to 12 residues. The V gene lost 5 bases and the J gene lost 7 bases, with 14 bases spanning the gap. Germline CDR1 is DFQATT and CDR2 is SNEGSKA (reference sequence). The CDR3 loop reads CSAQRGESGYTF. CDR3 nucleotides: TGCAGTGCTCAGAGGGGGGAGAGTGGCTACACCTTC.

This clonotype was recorded once. A single base separates this from a much larger clone, so it may be a read error. The conserved final phenylalanine or tryptophan is absent from the CDR3, which likely points to a read error. The rearrangement links TRBV7-7 to TRBJ1-1; unclear D gene. The germline V gene has CDR1 SSHAT and CDR2 FNYEAQ (reference sequence). The CDR3 covers 13 residues. CDR3 DNA: TGTGCTAGCAGCTTAGGTGGGGACACTGAAGCTTTCGTT. Translating gives CASSLGGDTEAFV.

This clonotype was seen ten or more times. The chain couples TRBV20-1 to TRBJ2-5; a weak D match, TRBD1 (8 bases). Germline V lookup: CDR1 DFQATT, CDR2 SNEGSKA (reference sequence). V dropped 5 bases and J dropped 4 bases, with 17 bases sitting between them. The CDR3 is 14 amino acids. CDR3 amino acids: CSAPPTGGGETQYF. CDR3 DNA: TGCAGTGCTCCGCCCACAGGGGGGGGAGAGACCCAGTACTTC.

This clonotype was detected a few times. J is TRBJ2-1 and V is TRBV30, with 13 nucleotides matching TRBD2. Looked up from germline, CDR1 is GTSNPN and CDR2 is SVGIG (reference sequence). The CDR3 consists of 15 residues. V lost 2 bases, J lost 4 bases, and 2 bases stayed unmatched. CDR3 nucleotides: TGTGCCTGGAGTAAACTAGCGGGAGGGTACAATGAGCAGTTCTTC. Encoded protein: CAWSKLAGGYNEQFF.

This clonotype was recorded at least ten times. The rearrangement links TRBV29-1 to TRBJ2-5; possible D gene TRBD1, 6 bases. Germline-derived CDR1 and CDR2 are SQVTM and ANQGSEA. The germline V and J ends were trimmed by 7 bases and 3 bases, with 12 bases remaining between them. This CDR3 region has 12 residues. The CDR3: CSGYAGEETQYF. CDR3 nucleotides: TGCAGCGGCTACGCAGGGGAAGAGACCCAGTACTTC.

In this sample, this clonotype turned up a few times. The J gene is TRBJ2-3, the V gene TRBV5-5, with TRBD2 matching 12 bases. Germline values: CDR1 SGHKS, CDR2 YYEKEE (reference sequence). The V segment lost 0 bases and the J segment 10 bases; nucleotides outside the gene matches: 12. The CDR3 has 17 amino acids. CDR3 in DNA: TGTGCCAGCAGCTTGGGACTAGCGGGAGCCCCAATCCGGGCGCAGTATTTT. This translates into CASSLGLAGAPIRAQYF.

The genes are TRBV7-9 and TRBJ1-5; D gene uncertain. Germline assignment: CDR1 SEHNR and CDR2 FQNEAQ (reference sequence). Deletions cut 4 bases from V and 3 bases from J, with 13 bases between. The length of the CDR3 is 15 residues. The CDR3 loop reads CASSSGNGNNQPQHF. The CDR3 DNA is TGTGCCAGCAGCTCGGGCAACGGAAACAATCAGCCCCAGCATTTT.

The rearrangement uses TRBV30 and TRBJ2-7; TRBD2 aligns across 10 bases. The J segment lost 0 bases and the V segment lost 4 bases, leaving 9 bases of the junction unmatched. The CDR3 sequence is 16 residues long. CDR1 is GTSNPN, CDR2 SVGIG, per germline (reference sequence). CDR3 region: CAWTQGASGSSYEQYF. Written as DNA, the CDR3 is TGTGCCTGGACTCAAGGGGCTAGCGGGAGCTCCTACGAGCAGTACTTC.

The V and J genes are TRBV7-2 and TRBJ1-1; 9 nucleotides match TRBD1. In germline, CDR1 is SGHTA, CDR2 FQGNSA. V dropped 5 bases and J dropped 2; count of bases not matched to a gene: 9. The CDR3 length is 16 residues. The CDR3 region has the DNA TGTGCCAGCAGCCCCTTCGGGACAGGGTCCAACACTGAAGCTTTCTTT. Translation gives CASSPFGTGSNTEAFF.

This clonotype was seen a few times. The V call is TRBV6-2 or TRBV6-3, the J call TRBJ2-7, with D possibly matching TRBD1 (5 bases). The germline CDR1 and CDR2 sequences are MNHEY and SVGEGT. CDR3 length: 15 residues. The germline V and J ends were trimmed by 2 bases and 6 bases, with 17 bases remaining between them. The CDR3 DNA reads as TGTGCCAGCAGTTACGGGGCTGCCAGAGTGGTCGAGCAGTACTTC. Translating it yields CASSYGAARVVEQYF.

V is TRBV7-8 and J is TRBJ1-3, with a possible D match to TRBD1 (5 bases). V shed 3 bases and J shed 0 bases, with 18 bases lying between them. The germline V gene has CDR1 SGHVS and CDR2 FQNEAQ. This CDR3 comprises 18 residues. Here the CDR3 DNA reads TGTGCCAGCAGCTTTGGGAGAGGGGACTTTCGCTCTGGAAACACCATATATTTT. Encoded protein: CASSFGRGDFRSGNTIYF.

This clonotype was seen at least ten times. The genes are TRBV12-3 or TRBV12-4 and TRBJ2-3, with 9 positions matching TRBD1. The length of the CDR3 is 15 residues. With 3 bases clipped from V and 3 bases from J, the junction kept 4 bases outside the gene matches. CDR3 in DNA: TGTGCCAGCAGTTTTAGGGGACAGGGTACAGATACGCAGTATTTT. This codes for CASSFRGQGTDTQYF.

This clonotype was seen repeatedly, ten times or more. Written as DNA, the CDR3 is TGTGCCAGCAGCGCCGGGGGGAGCTCCTACGAGCAGTACTTC. Amino acids: CASSAGGSSYEQYF. The chain links TRBV7-9 to TRBJ2-7; 7 positions agree with TRBD2. V shed 5 bases and J 0 bases; nucleotides not matched to a gene: 4. Germline CDR1 and CDR2: SEHNR and FQNEAQ (reference sequence). The CDR3 spans 14 residues.

This clonotype was seen more than once but under ten times. The chain couples TRBV9 to TRBJ2-7, with 14 bases matching TRBD2. This CDR3 has 18 amino acids. V was clipped by 4 bases and J by 7 bases; unmatched bases: 16. Germline CDR1 reads SGDLS; CDR2 reads YYNGEE. The CDR3 coding sequence is TGTGCCAGCAGCCCGGGACTAGCGGGAGCGCGGGGGTTGTGGGAGCAGTACTTC. It yields the protein CASSPGLAGARGLWEQYF.

The chain recombines TRBV29-1 with TRBJ2-3; D ambiguous. Trimming pared 1 base from V and 6 bases from J, leaving 14 bases between. Germline values: CDR1 SQVTM, CDR2 ANQGSEA. CDR3 size: 14 residues. The CDR3 reads CSVEGVEQADTQYF. The CDR3 DNA is TGCAGCGTTGAAGGGGTAGAGCAAGCGGATACGCAGTATTTT.

The chain carries TRBV29-1 and TRBJ1-2; 8 nucleotides line up with TRBD1. This CDR3 has 14 amino acids. Germline-derived CDR1 and CDR2 are SQVTM and ANQGSEA. The J segment lost 0 bases and the V segment lost 5 bases, leaving 5 bases of the junction unmatched. The DNA for the CDR3 is TGCAGCGTTAGCAGGGGGCAAGCTAACTATGGCTACACCTTC. It codes for CSVSRGQANYGYTF.

This clonotype was seen more than once but under ten times. V and J are TRBV28 and TRBJ2-2, with 7 bases that match TRBD2. The germline V gene encodes CDR1 MDHEN and CDR2 SYDVKM. Unmatched junction bases numbered 11, after V lost 6 bases and J lost 7 bases. CDR3 size: 15 residues. This CDR3 reads CASRNGGGPSGELFF. The CDR3 DNA reads TGTGCCAGCAGAAACGGGGGAGGGCCAAGCGGGGAGCTGTTTTTT. The whole variable domain, filled in from reference TRBV28 and TRBJ2-2, reads DVKVTQSSRYLVKRTGEKVFLECVQDMDHENMFWYRQDPGLGLRLIYFSYDVKMKEKGDIPEGYSVSREKKERFSLILESASTNQTSMYLCASRNGGGPSGELFFGEGSRLTVL.

This clonotype came up a few times. CDR3 sequence reads: CASSSEQGAAAEAFF. The CDR3 bases are TGCGCCAGCAGCTCGGAACAGGGGGCCGCCGCTGAAGCTTTCTTT. The chain employs TRBV5-1 and TRBJ1-1; TRBD1 agrees at 9 bases. Germline values: CDR1 SGHRS, CDR2 YFSETQ. V lost 3 bases and J lost 6; bases outside the gene matches: 9. The CDR3 sequence is 15 residues long.